The 29 T cell receptor beta chains reported below all come from one sample, sequenced in a study of cytomegalovirus exposure and HLA in healthy donors. The primer mix had 60 Vbeta and 13 Jbeta primers. This table comes from immunoSEQ multiplex PCR, and its TCRdb copy is limited to in-frame clones, with some not included. The table has more than 80,000 clones, around 85% seen once. The sequenced material came from PBMCs. These receptors came from a man aged 60-69 years in good health and CMV-seronegative.

In this sample, this clone turned up a few times. The genes are TRBV10-3 and TRBJ1-2, with 9 bases lining up with TRBD1. Germline V CDR1 and CDR2: ENHRY, SYGVKD. The ends lost 4 bases at V and 8 bases at J; junction bases unmatched: 14. The CDR3 is 16 amino acids. The DNA for the CDR3 is TGTGCCATCAGTGGAATGACAGGGGGATCCGATGAGGGCTACACCTTC. Translating it yields CAISGMTGGSDEGYTF.

The chain couples TRBV28 to TRBJ1-1; D is uncertain. The ends were cut back, 6 bases at V and 0 bases at J, with 11 bases in the middle. Germline V gene lookup returns CDR1 MDHEN and CDR2 SYDVKM. The CDR3 extends over 14 amino acids. In DNA form, the CDR3 reads TGTGCCAGCAGGAATGGACTGATGAACACTGAAGCTTTCTTT. Translating gives CASRNGLMNTEAFF.

This chain connects TRBV27 to TRBJ1-1, with D perhaps matching TRBD1 (5 bases). This CDR3 region has 13 residues. CDR1 is MNHEY, CDR2 SMNVEV, per germline (reference sequence). V gave up 1 base and J gave up 7 bases, with 10 bases separating them. This chain's CDR3 is CASSLLGGVEAFF. In nucleotides, the CDR3 is TGTGCCAGCAGTTTATTGGGGGGGGTTGAAGCTTTCTTT.

The genes are TRBV10-3 and TRBJ1-2, with 7 bases that match TRBD1. Germline CDR1 ENHRY, CDR2 SYGVKD. The CDR3 has 17 residues. V was pared by 3 bases and J by 0 bases, with 10 bases of the junction left unmatched. The CDR3, as DNA: TGTGCCATCAGTGACCCGCAGGGGGGCCCCACTAACTATGGCTACACCTTC. It translates to CAISDPQGGPTNYGYTF.

The chain couples TRBV19 to TRBJ1-5, with D possibly being TRBD1 (6 bases). V was trimmed by 8 bases and J by 1 base, leaving 9 bases between them. The CDR3 runs 13 residues. CDR1 LNHDA and CDR2 SQIVND come from the germline V gene (reference sequence). The CDR3 nucleotides are TGTGCCAGTCGGGACATAAGCAATCAGCCCCAGCATTTT. Protein product: CASRDISNQPQHF.

V and J are TRBV4-1 and TRBJ2-3; tentative D call: TRBD2 (7 bases). CDR1 and CDR2 from the germline V gene are MGHRA and YSYEKL. Trimming stripped 0 bases from V and 6 bases from J, with 19 bases between. CDR3 length: 17 amino acids. The CDR3 loop reads CASSQDRGAPEGDTQYF. For the CDR3, the DNA is TGCGCCAGCAGCCAAGACCGGGGGGCCCCCGAAGGGGATACGCAGTATTTT.

This clone was recorded a few times. This chain uses TRBV15 with TRBJ2-3, with 9 positions matching TRBD2. Germline V gene lookup returns CDR1 LNHNV and CDR2 YYDKDF (reference sequence). Trimming cost V 6 bases and J 2 bases; bases outside gene matches: 15. This CDR3 has 18 amino acids. The CDR3 DNA sequence: TGTGCCACCAGTCGTCGCCCTAGTTCTAGCGGGATCACAGATACGCAGTATTTT. This translates into CATSRRPSSSGITDTQYF.

The chain has TRBV5-4 and TRBJ2-6, with D possibly TRBD2 on 7 matching bases. Germline V CDR1 and CDR2: SGHNT, YYREEE (reference sequence). The V end lost 5 bases, the J end lost 4 bases, and 25 bases lay between the germline ends. There are 19 residues in the CDR3. CDR3 DNA: TGTGCCAGCAGATCGGGGGGCGGAGCTCGGGCCCCCGGGGCCAACGTCCTGACTTTC. Amino acid sequence: CASRSGGGARAPGANVLTF.

This chain joins TRBV19 and TRBJ1-1, with D unclear. Germline assignment: CDR1 LNHDA and CDR2 SQIVND (reference sequence). Between the trimmed V and J ends, which lost 2 bases and 0 bases, there was a span of 7 bases. This CDR3 region has 14 residues. The CDR3 protein is CASSISSLNTEAFF. CDR3 sequence (DNA): TGTGCCAGTAGTATAAGCTCATTGAACACTGAAGCTTTCTTT.

J is TRBJ1-4 and V is TRBV7-9; possible D gene TRBD1, 5 bases. The CDR3 sequence is 13 residues long. Germline V gene sequence: CDR1 SEHNR, CDR2 FQNEAQ (reference sequence). Trimming stripped 8 bases from V and 8 bases from J, with 15 bases between. This CDR3 is CASVGGSREKLFF. The CDR3 DNA reads as TGTGCCAGCGTGGGGGGTAGTAGGGAAAAACTGTTTTTT.

This clone was detected only a few times. V gene TRBV5-1 combines with J gene TRBJ2-5, with 10 bases matching TRBD2. The CDR3 loop spans 19 amino acids. Germline trimming cut 2 bases from V and 4 bases from J; bases unmatched to any gene: 17. Germline CDR1 reads SGHRS; CDR2 reads YFSETQ. The CDR3 region has the DNA TGCGCCAGCAGCTTAGGTGATAGCGGGGGGCGCTACCCAAGAGAGACCCAGTACTTC. This translates into CASSLGDSGGRYPRETQYF.

The chain has TRBV7-2 and TRBJ2-7, with 8 positions matching TRBD2. The germline V gene has CDR1 SGHTA and CDR2 FQGNSA. V gave up 3 bases and J gave up 7 bases; unmatched junction bases: 5. This CDR3 contains 13 residues. CDR3 loop: CASSFNGGVEQYV. CDR3 in DNA: TGTGCCAGCAGCTTCAACGGGGGGGTTGAGCAGTACGTC.

The table lists this clone with a count of one. Here the CDR3 DNA reads TGTGCCACTCGGAGACTGACGACTAGCACAGATACGCAGTATTTT. Its translation is CATRRLTTSTDTQYF. The chain carries TRBV6-5 and TRBJ2-3; D unresolved. This CDR3 comprises 15 residues. V lost 10 bases and J 0 bases, leaving 17 bases between the germline ends. Germline V lookup: CDR1 MNHEY, CDR2 SVGAGI.

This chain connects TRBV2 to TRBJ2-2, with a possible D match to TRBD1 (6 bases). Germline loops: CDR1 SNHLY, CDR2 FYNNEI. Trimming shortened V by 3 bases and J by 8 bases, and 10 bases separated the two germline ends. This CDR3 has 13 amino acids. In DNA, the CDR3 is TGTGCCAGCAGTGACCGTAGGGGGGGGGAGCTGTTTTTT. Protein sequence: CASSDRRGGELFF.

The V call is TRBV5-4, the J call TRBJ2-7; tentatively, D is TRBD1 (5 bases). With 4 bases removed from V and 3 bases from J, the gap between germline ends came to 14 bases. CDR1 is SGHNT and CDR2 is YYREEE in the germline V gene (reference sequence). The CDR3 contains 14 residues. The CDR3 coding sequence is TGTGCCAGCAGCCAGAAATACAGGAGCTACGAGCAGTACTTC. Translated, it gives CASSQKYRSYEQYF.

The chain couples TRBV7-8 to TRBJ2-1, with unresolved D. CDR3 length: 11 residues. The V gene's germline CDR1 is SGHVS and CDR2 FQNEAQ. V was pared by 0 bases and J by 9 bases, with 3 bases between. CDR3 region: CASSLAREQFF. CDR3 bases: TGTGCCAGCAGCTTAGCGCGTGAGCAGTTCTTC.

The chain is built from TRBV7-9 and TRBJ1-1; possible D gene TRBD1, 6 bases. Germline V lookup: CDR1 SEHNR, CDR2 FQNEAQ (reference sequence). The CDR3 has 15 amino acids. Trimming cost V 5 bases and J 1 base, with 14 bases left between them. CDR3: CASSRDGQQNTEAFF. In DNA form, the CDR3 reads TGTGCCAGCAGCCGAGACGGACAGCAGAACACTGAAGCTTTCTTT.

CDR3 region: CASSQRDRLWDTEAFF. Here the CDR3 DNA reads TGTGCCAGCAGCCAAAGGGACAGGTTGTGGGACACTGAAGCTTTCTTT. V and J are TRBV4-2 and TRBJ1-1, with 8 bases lining up with TRBD1. There are 16 residues in the CDR3. CDR1 is LGHNA and CDR2 is YNFKEQ in the germline V gene. The ends lost 2 bases at V and 3 bases at J; junction bases unmatched: 8.

The rearrangement joins TRBV30 to TRBJ1-2; possibly TRBD1 for D (6 bases). CDR3 length: 13 amino acids. Looked up from germline, CDR1 is GTSNPN and CDR2 is SVGIG (reference sequence). The V end lost 1 base, the J end lost 3 bases, and 9 bases lay between the germline ends. DNA of the CDR3: TGTGCCTGGAGTGGGGAGGGGGACTATGGCTACACCTTC. Translating gives CAWSGEGDYGYTF.

The chain carries TRBV4-2 and TRBJ1-1; D is uncertain. Germline CDR1 and CDR2: LGHNA and YNFKEQ. Deletions cut 5 bases from V and 1 base from J, with 8 bases between. The CDR3 length is 13 residues. CDR3 DNA: TGTGCCAGCAGCAGAGCGGCGAACACTGAAGCTTTCTTT. It yields the protein CASSRAANTEAFF.

Concerning this clone: This sample also contains other DNA sequences that code for the same CDR3. The V call is TRBV5-1, the J call TRBJ1-1, with TRBD1 as a possible D gene (5 bases). In germline, CDR1 is SGHRS, CDR2 YFSETQ. Trimming shortened V by 3 bases and J by 0 bases, and 9 bases separated the two germline ends. This CDR3 is 14 amino acids long. The CDR3 nucleotides are TGCGCCAGCAGCTGGGGGGGGTTGAACACTGAAGCTTTCTTT. This codes for CASSWGGLNTEAFF.

The chain has TRBV19 and TRBJ1-5, with D uncertain. The CDR3 is 13 residues long. Trimming removed 8 bases at V and 3 bases at J, with 11 bases between. Germline V gene lookup returns CDR1 LNHDA and CDR2 SQIVND (reference sequence). CDR3 bases: TGTGCCAGTTCCGGGGTCCTCAATCAGCCCCAGCATTTT. This encodes CASSGVLNQPQHF.

The chain is built from TRBV7-9 and TRBJ2-7; TRBD2 matches 7 bases. The junction had 4 bases not matched to a gene; V was cut back by 2 bases and J by 6 bases. Germline CDR1 reads SEHNR; CDR2 reads FQNEAQ (reference sequence). The CDR3 loop spans 13 amino acids. This CDR3 reads CASSLREDLEQYF. Here the CDR3 DNA reads TGTGCCAGCAGCTTACGGGAGGATCTCGAGCAGTACTTC.

This clone was recorded only once. This chain connects TRBV7-2 to TRBJ1-6; no clear D. With 0 bases removed from V and 0 bases from J, the gap between germline ends came to 9 bases. CDR1 and CDR2 from the germline V gene are SGHTA and FQGNSA. The CDR3 is 17 residues long. The CDR3 nucleotides read TGTGCCAGCAGCTTAGCGGACGGGAGCTCCTATAATTCACCCCTCCACTTT. This gives the protein CASSLADGSSYNSPLHF.

The rearrangement uses TRBV5-1 and TRBJ1-4; perhaps TRBD1 as D (5 bases). Germline CDR1 and CDR2: SGHRS and YFSETQ. The CDR3 contains 13 residues. V dropped 4 bases and J dropped 8 bases, with 12 bases sitting between them. CDR3 in amino acids: CASSGSGLEKLFF. The DNA of the CDR3 is TGCGCCAGCAGCGGCTCAGGGTTAGAAAAACTGTTTTTT.

The DNA for the CDR3 is TGTGCCAGCAGCCCGGGTGGTAGGTTCCGCGCGACTGAAGCTTTCTTT. Translated, it gives CASSPGGRFRATEAFF. This chain joins TRBV5-6 and TRBJ1-1; no reliable D call. Looked up from germline, CDR1 is SGHDT and CDR2 is YYEEEE. CDR3 length equals 16 residues. V dropped 4 bases and J dropped 5 bases, with 21 bases sitting between them.

A single count supports this clone. The V call is TRBV6-1, the J call TRBJ2-7; D perhaps matches TRBD1 (7 bases). In germline, CDR1 is MNHNS, CDR2 SASEGT. The V end was cut by 1 base, the J end by 3 bases, with 13 bases between. The CDR3 length is 15 residues. The CDR3 bases are TGTGCCAGCAGTGAAGGGTCAGGGGGAGGCTACGAGCAGTACTTC. Its translation: CASSEGSGGGYEQYF.

This clone came up once. The genes are TRBV7-3 and TRBJ2-1, with 7 bases matching TRBD1. The CDR3 extends over 20 amino acids. CDR1 SGHTA and CDR2 FQGTGA come from the germline V gene. Unmatched junction bases numbered 24, after V lost 1 base and J lost 9 bases. In DNA, the CDR3 is TGTGCCAGCAGCTTAAGGCCCCCGGGTCTGACAGGGAATTTAATCGGTGAGCAGTTCTTC. Its translation is CASSLRPPGLTGNLIGEQFF.

The CDR3 loop reads CSVVGLAGGTDTQYF. The CDR3 DNA sequence: TGCAGCGTTGTCGGACTAGCAGGGGGGACAGATACGCAGTATTTT. The genes are TRBV29-1 and TRBJ2-3; maybe TRBD2 (8 bases). This CDR3 is built from 15 residues. Germline V gives CDR1 SQVTM, CDR2 ANQGSEA. V lost 4 bases, J lost 3 bases, and 17 bases lay in between.